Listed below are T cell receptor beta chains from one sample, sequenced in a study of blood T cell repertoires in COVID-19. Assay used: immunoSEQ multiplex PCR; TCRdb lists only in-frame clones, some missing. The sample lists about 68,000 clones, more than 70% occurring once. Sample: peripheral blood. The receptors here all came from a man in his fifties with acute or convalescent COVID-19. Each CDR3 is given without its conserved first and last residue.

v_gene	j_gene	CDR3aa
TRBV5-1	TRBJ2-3	ASSLGTSNVDTQY
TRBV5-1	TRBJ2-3	ASSLLAAGTDTQY
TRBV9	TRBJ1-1	ASSLLGSTEAF
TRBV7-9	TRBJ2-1	ASSLARRGREDNNDQF
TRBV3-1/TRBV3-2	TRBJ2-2	ASSQGLAGGLTGELF
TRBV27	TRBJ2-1	ASSLPGGGHNEQF
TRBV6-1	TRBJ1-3	ASSESGGDLISGNTIY
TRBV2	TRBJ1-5	ASSERGPDRFNQPQH
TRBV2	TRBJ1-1	ASSVGALTEAF
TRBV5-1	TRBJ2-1	ASNRGGNEQF
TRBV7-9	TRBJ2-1	ASSPRGLAGDHEQF
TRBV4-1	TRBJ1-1	ASSQDPRFNLRTVQSNTEAF
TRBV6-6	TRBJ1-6	ASSTPQGGIYSPLH
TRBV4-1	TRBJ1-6	ASSQVYWASSSYNSPLH
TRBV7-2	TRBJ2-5	ASSRFRTGSRETQY
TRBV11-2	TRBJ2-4	ASSSAENIQY
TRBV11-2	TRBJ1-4	ASSLGGTGVANEKLF
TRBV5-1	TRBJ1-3	ASSLGSGDGNTIY
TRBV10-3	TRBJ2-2	AISGGQGGANTGELF
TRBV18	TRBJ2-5	ASSPDAGGQETQY
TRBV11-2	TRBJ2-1	ASSLQGGNEQF
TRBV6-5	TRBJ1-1	ASSYSAGNTEAF
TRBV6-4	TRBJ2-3	ASSEWASGGYTQY
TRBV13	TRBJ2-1	ASSDVGGEQF
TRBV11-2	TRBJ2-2	ASSLVLAGGKLF
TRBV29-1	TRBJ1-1	SVAGQGGAEAF
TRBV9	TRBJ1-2	ASSARTGEGGYT
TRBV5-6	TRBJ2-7	ASSQGLLGGRTYEQY
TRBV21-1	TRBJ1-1	ASSKGEWDTEAF
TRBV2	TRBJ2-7	ASSEGFGEGYPG
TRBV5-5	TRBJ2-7	ASSKGSFYEQY
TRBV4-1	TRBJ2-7	ASSQVAGTYEQY
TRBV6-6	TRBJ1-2	ASSYSTGRYGYT
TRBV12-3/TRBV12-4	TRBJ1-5	ASSLNSNQPQH
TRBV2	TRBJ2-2	ASSQTRAATGELF
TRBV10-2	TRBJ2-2	ASREPGLAGSNTGELF
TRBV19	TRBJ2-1	ASSIGTSTNEQF
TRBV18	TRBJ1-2	ASSGTGSYGYT
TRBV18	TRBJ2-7	ASSPPSGSYEQY
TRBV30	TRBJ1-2	AWSSQTGNGGYT
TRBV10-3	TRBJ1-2	AIKAGDSIYYSYT
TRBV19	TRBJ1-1	ASSIRQGTEAF